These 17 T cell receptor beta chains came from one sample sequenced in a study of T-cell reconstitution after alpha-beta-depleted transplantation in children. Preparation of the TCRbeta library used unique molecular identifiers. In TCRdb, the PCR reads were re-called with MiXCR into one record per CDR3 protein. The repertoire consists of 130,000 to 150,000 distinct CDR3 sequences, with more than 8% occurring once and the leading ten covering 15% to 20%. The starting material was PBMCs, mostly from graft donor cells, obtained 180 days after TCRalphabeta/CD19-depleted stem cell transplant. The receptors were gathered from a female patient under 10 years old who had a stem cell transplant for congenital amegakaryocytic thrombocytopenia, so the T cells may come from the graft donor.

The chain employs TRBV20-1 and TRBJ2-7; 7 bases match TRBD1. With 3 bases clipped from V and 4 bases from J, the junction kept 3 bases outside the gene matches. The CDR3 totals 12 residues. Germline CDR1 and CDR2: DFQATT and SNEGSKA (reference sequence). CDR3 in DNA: TGCAGTGCTAGTCGACAGGGTTACGAGCAGTACTTC. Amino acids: CSASRQGYEQYF.

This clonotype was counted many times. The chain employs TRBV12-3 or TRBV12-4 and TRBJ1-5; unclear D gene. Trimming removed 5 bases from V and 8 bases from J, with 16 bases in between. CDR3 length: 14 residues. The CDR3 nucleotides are TGTGCCAGCAGTCCCACTTTGCCAGATGAGCCCCAGCATTTT. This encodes CASSPTLPDEPQHF.

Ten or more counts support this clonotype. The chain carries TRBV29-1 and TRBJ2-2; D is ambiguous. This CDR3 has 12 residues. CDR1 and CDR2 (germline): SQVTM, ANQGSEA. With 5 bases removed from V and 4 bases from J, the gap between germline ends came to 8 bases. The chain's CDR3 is CSVLRTTGELFF. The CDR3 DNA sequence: TGCAGCGTTCTCAGGACCACCGGGGAGCTGTTTTTT.

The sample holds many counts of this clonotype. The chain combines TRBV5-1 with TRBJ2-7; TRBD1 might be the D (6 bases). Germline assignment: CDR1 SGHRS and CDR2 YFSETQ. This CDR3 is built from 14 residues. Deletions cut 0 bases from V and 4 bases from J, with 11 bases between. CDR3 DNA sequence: TGCGCCAGCAGCTTGGAGTACAGGGATTACGAGCAGTACTTC. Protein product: CASSLEYRDYEQYF.

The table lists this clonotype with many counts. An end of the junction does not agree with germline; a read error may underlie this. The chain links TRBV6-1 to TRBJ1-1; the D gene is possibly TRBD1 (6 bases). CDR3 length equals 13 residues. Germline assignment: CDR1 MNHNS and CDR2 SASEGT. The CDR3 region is CASSEARDTEAFF. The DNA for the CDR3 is TGTGCCAGCAGTGAAGCTCGGGACACAGAAGCTTTCTTT.

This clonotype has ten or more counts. CDR3 sequence (DNA): TGCGCCAGCAGCCCCCCACTAGCGGGAGTCCGAGATACGCAGTATTTT. It encodes CASSPPLAGVRDTQYF. V is TRBV5-1 and J is TRBJ2-3, with TRBD2 matching 11 bases. CDR3 length: 16 amino acids. Looked up from germline, CDR1 is SGHRS and CDR2 is YFSETQ. Losses at the gene ends were 4 bases for V and 5 bases for J; bases not matched to a gene: 9. Drawing the rest from reference TRBV5-1 and TRBJ2-3, the complete variable domain is KAGVTQTPRYLIKTRGQQVTLSCSPISGHRSVSWYQQTPGQGLQFLFEYFSETQRNKGNFPGRFSGRQFSNSRSEMNVSTLELGDSALYLCASSPPLAGVRDTQYFGPGTRLTVL.

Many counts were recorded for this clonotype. CDR3 amino acids: CSALGSGRVEQYF. Written as DNA, the CDR3 is TGCAGTGCTCTCGGGTCAGGGAGGGTCGAGCAGTACTTC. V gene TRBV20-1 combines with J gene TRBJ2-7; TRBD2 matches at 7 bases. Trimming took 5 bases from V and 6 from J; bases not matched to a gene: 10. This CDR3 spans 13 amino acids. Germline lookup yields CDR1 DFQATT and CDR2 SNEGSKA (reference sequence).

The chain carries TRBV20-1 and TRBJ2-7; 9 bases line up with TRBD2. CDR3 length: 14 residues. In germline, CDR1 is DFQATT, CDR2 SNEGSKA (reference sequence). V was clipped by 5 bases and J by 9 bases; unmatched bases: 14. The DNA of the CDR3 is TGCAGTGCTCAAGGAGGACTAGCGTATATCGGGCAGTACTTC. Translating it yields CSAQGGLAYIGQYF.

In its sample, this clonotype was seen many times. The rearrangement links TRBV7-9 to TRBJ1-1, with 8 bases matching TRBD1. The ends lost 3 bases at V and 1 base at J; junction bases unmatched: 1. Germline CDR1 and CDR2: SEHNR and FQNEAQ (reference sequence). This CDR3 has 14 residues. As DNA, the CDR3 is TGTGCCAGCAGCTTGGGGACAGGGAACACTGAAGCTTTCTTT. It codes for CASSLGTGNTEAFF. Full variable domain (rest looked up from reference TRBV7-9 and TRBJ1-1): DTGVSQNPRHKITKRGQNVTFRCDPISEHNRLYWYRQTLGQGPEFLTYFQNEAQLEKSRLLSDRFSAERPKGSFSTLEIQRTEQGDSAMYLCASSLGTGNTEAFFGQGTRLTVV.

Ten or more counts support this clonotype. The CDR3 DNA reads TGTGCCAGCAGTGAAGCAGATGGGGCAAGCGCCGGGGAGCTGTTTTTT. It codes for CASSEADGASAGELFF. J is TRBJ2-2 and V is TRBV6-1, with D tentatively TRBD1 (5 bases). CDR1 MNHNS and CDR2 SASEGT come from the germline V gene. This CDR3 comprises 16 residues. V was clipped by 0 bases and J by 6 bases, with 14 bases between them.

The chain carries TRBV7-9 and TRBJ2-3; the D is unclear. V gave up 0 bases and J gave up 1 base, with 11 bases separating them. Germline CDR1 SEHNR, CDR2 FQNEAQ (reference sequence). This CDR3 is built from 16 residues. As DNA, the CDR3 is TGTGCCAGCAGCTTAGCGGTAGGGCCCGGCACAGATACGCAGTATTTT. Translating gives CASSLAVGPGTDTQYF.

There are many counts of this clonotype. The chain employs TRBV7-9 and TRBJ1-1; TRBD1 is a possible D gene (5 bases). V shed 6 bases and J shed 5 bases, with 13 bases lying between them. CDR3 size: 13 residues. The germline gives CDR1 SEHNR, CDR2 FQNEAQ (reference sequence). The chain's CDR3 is CASRVFGGTEAFF. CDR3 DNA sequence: TGTGCCAGCAGGGTGTTTGGGGGGACTGAAGCTTTCTTT.

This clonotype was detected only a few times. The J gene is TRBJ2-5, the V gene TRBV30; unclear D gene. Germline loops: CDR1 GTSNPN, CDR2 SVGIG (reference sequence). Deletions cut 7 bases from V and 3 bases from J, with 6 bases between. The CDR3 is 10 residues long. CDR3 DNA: TGTGCCTCCAAAAAAGAGACCCAGTACTTC. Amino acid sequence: CASKKETQYF.

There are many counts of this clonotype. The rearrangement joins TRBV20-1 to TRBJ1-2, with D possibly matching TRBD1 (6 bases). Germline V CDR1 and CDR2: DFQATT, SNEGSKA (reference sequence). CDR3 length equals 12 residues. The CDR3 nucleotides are TGCAGGGATCACAGGGCTTTCTATGGCTACACCTTC. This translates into CRDHRAFYGYTF.

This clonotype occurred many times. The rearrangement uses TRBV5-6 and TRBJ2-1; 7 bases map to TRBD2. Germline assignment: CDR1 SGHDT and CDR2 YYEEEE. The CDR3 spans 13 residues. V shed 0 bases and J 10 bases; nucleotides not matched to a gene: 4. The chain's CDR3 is CASSLALAAEQFF. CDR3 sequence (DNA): TGTGCCAGCAGCTTGGCCCTAGCGGCGGAGCAGTTCTTC.

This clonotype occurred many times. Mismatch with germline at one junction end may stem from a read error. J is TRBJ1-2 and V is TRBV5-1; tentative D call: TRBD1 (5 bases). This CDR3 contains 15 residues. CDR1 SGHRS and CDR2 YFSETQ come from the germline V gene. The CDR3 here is CASSPRGKGNYGCTF. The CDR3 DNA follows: TGCGCCAGCAGTCCTCGGGGAAAGGGGAACTATGGCTGCACCTTC.

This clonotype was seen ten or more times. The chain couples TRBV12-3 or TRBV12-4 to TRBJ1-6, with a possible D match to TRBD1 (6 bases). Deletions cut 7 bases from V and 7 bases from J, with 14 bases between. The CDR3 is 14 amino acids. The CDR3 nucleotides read TGTGCCAGCAAACCTCCAGGGGCGAATTCACCCCTCCACTTT. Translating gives CASKPPGANSPLHF.